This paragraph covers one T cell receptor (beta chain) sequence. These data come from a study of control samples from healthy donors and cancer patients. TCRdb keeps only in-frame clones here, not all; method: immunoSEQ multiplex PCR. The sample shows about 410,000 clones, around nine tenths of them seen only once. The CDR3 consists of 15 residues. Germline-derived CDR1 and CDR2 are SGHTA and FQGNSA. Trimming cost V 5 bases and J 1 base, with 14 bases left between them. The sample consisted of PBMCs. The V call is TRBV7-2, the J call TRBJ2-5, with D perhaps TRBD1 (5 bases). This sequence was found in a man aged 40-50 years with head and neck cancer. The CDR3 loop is CASSPLGAPQETQYF. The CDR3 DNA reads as TGTGCCAGCAGCCCCCTAGGGGCCCCCCAAGAGACCCAGTACTTC.